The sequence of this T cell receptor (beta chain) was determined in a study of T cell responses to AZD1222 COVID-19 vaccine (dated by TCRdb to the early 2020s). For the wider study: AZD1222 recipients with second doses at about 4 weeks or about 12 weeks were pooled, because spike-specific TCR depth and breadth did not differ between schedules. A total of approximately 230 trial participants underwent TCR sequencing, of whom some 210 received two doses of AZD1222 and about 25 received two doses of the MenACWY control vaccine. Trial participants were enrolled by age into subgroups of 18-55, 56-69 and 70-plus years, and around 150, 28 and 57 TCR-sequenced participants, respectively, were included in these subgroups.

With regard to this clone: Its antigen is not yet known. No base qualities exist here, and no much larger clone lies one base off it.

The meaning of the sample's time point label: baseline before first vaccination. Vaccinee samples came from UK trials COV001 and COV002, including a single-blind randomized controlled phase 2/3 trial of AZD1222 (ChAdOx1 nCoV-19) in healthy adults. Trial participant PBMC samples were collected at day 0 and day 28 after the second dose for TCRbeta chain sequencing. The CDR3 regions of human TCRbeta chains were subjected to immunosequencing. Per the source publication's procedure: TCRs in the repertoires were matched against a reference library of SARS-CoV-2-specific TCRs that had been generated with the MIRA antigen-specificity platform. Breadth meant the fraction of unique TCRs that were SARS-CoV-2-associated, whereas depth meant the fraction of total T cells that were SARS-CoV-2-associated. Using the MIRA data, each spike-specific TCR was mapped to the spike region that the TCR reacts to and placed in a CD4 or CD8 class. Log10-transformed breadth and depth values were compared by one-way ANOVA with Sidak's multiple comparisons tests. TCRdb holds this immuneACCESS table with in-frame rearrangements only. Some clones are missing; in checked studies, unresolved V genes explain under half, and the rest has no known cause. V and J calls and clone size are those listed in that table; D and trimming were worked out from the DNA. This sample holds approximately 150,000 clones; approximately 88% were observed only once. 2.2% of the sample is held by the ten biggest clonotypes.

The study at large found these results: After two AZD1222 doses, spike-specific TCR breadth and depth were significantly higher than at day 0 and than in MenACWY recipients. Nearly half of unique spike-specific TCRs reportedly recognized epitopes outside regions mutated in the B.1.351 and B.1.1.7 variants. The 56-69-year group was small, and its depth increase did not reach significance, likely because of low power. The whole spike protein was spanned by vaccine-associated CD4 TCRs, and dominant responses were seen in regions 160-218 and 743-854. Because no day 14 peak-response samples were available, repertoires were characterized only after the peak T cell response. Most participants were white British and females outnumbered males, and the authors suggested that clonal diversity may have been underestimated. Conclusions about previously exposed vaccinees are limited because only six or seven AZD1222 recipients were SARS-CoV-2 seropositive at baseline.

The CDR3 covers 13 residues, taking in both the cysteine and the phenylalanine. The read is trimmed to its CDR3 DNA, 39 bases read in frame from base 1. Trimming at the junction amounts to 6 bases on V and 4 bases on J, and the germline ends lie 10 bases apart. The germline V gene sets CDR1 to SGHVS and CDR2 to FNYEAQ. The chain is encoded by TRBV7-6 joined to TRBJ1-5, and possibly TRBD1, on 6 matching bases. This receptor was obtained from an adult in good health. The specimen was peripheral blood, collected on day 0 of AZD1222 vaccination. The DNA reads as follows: TGTGCCAGCAGTCCCGGGACAAATCAGCCCCAGCATTTT. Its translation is CASSPGTNQPQHF.